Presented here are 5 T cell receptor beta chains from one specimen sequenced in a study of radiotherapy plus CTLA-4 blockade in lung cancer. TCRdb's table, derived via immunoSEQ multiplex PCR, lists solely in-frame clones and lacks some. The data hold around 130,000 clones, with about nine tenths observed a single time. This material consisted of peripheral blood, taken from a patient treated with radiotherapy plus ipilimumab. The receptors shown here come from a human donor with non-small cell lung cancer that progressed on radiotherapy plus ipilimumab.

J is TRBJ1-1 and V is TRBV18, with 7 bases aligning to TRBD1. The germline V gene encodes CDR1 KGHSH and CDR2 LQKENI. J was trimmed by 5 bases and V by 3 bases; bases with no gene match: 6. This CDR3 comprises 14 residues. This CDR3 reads CASSPTGDSTEAFF. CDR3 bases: TGTGCCAGCTCACCTACAGGGGACAGTACTGAAGCTTTCTTT.

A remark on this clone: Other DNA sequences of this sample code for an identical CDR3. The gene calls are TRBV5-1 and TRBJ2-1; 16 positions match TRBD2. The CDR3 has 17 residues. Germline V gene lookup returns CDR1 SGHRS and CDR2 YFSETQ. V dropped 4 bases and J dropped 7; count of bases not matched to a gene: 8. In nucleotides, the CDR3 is TGCGCCAGCAGCCTGGGACTAGCGGGAGGGAACTATAATGAGCAGTTCTTC. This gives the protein CASSLGLAGGNYNEQFF.

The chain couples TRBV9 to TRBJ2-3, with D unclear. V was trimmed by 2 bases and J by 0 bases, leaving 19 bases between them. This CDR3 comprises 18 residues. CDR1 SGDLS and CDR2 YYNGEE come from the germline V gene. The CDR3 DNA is TGTGCCAGCAGCGTGAACCCCACCCTAGGGTCAAGCACAGATACGCAGTATTTT. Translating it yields CASSVNPTLGSSTDTQYF.

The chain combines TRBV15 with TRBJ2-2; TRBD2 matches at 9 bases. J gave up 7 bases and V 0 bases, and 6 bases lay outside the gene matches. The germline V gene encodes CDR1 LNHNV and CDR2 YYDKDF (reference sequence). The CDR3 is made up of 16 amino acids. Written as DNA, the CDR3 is TGTGCCACCAGCAGAGAGGCTAGCGGGACACACGGGGAGCTGTTTTTT. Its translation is CATSREASGTHGELFF.

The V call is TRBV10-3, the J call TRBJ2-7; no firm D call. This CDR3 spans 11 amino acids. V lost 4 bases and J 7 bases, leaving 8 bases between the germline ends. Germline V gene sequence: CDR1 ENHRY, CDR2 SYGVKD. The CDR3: CAISVGPEQYF. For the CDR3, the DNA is TGTGCCATCAGTGTAGGTCCGGAGCAGTACTTC.